This T cell receptor beta chain came from a study of cytomegalovirus exposure and HLA in healthy donors (dated by TCRdb to about 2017). Regarding the complete study: According to an earlier analysis of 587 of the donors, about 179 million T cells yielded 117 million unique TCR beta sequences and 276 Gb of sequence data. The number of donors typed differed by locus, with about 629-640 for A, B, C, DRB1 and DQB1, 522 for DQA1, some 570 for DPA1, and 450 to 480 for DPB1. The study profiled the T cell repertoires of fewer than 850 subjects by immunosequencing and related them to cytomegalovirus serostatus. Among about 400 genotyped donors of the cohort, an average of approximately 200,000 unique TCR beta nucleotide sequences was sequenced per donor, of which 15% to 20% were non-productive. Both class I and class II loci were covered by HLA typing, at four-digit resolution. Approximately 300 gigabases of sequencing data and about 92 million unique TCR sequences made up an early release that covered approximately 700 HLA-typed donors. A later genetic analysis took genome-wide SNP genotypes for about 55% of the 666 donors and used that subset as a discovery cohort. The genetic ancestry cluster associated with self-reported Caucasian donors included about 84% of the roughly 400 genotyped donors. Alongside the repertoire data, information on donor age, sex, ethnicity and CMV serostatus was compiled. In a later analysis, previously published TCR beta repertoires from several hundred donors were re-analyzed and high-resolution HLA genotyping was added so that TCR occurrence patterns could be studied. Rather than using new phenotypic data, the later analysis identified candidate immune exposures from TCR beta sequences and from how often those sequences occurred across donors. A few DR-DQ haplotypes were treated as single units for association and clustering because of strong linkage in the cohort. Besides the first cohort of roughly 640 subjects, a separate validation cohort made up of over 100 different subjects was used. To predict cytomegalovirus infection status, the study brought together high-throughput TCR immunosequencing, statistical association of individual TCRs with disease status, and machine learning. The study aimed to test whether cataloging public T cell receptors could reveal signatures of past pathogen exposure. In an earlier analysis of 587 of the donors, high-throughput TCR beta sequencing was used to judge whether each TCR beta V gene segment behaved as functional or pseudogenic. All discovery cohort repertoires had been generated using a single sequencing platform. What the work shows at the level of the full study, not this receptor alone: The classifier was reported to diagnose cytomegalovirus status with high specificity and sensitivity in both the original and validation cohorts. The study gave a list of some 150 TCR beta chains associated with cytomegalovirus. An association between a missense DCLRE1C variant and V-gene and J-gene trimming of TCR beta chains was found in a later genetic analysis and replicated in an independent cohort. It was suggested by the authors that the approach could potentially be generalized to other disease states and immunological phenotypes. In a later genetic analysis, fewer N-insertions in productive TCRs were reported among donors in an Asian-associated ancestry cluster than the roughly 640-donor mean. A cluster of highly shared sequence variants was judged likely to represent a technical artifact of the sequencing pipeline. Most TCR sequences were observed very rarely across donors, whereas some public TCRs were present in many individuals. A few of the identified cytomegalovirus-associated TCR beta chains were confirmed in vitro to be specific for cytomegalovirus antigens. When HLA alleles, especially DR and DQ, strongly co-occurred, TCR associations were difficult to assign to individual alleles. A further reported finding was that TCR beta sequences accurately predicted the HLA-A and HLA-B alleles for most subjects in the first cohort. Specific HLA alleles were associated with more than 15,000 TCR beta sequences at a false discovery rate of 0.05 in a later analysis. Presence/absence analyses assumed roughly uniform sequencing depth across donors, an assumption that may not hold. HLA typing was unavailable for some donors at each locus, so association tests used only the typed subset. In this cohort, only TCR beta chains were sequenced, and detectable features were limited by the absence of alpha or paired-chain data. A later analysis reported that several top co-occurrence clusters appeared linked to parvovirus B19, influenza, CMV and Epstein-Barr virus. CMV serostatus was the only immune exposure information available for the cohort. Correlated functional status among segregating V segments might be attributable to linkage disequilibrium, but an unknown experimental factor could not be ruled out. A later analysis found that HLA-associated TCR beta chains were more clonally expanded and had lower generation probabilities than equally common non-associated chains. Because the 87-base-pair reads could not distinguish some IMGT-functional V segments, including TRBV6-2 and TRBV6-3, those segments were excluded. In a later analysis, most CMV-associated TCR beta chains were found to appear HLA-restricted, with HLA associations seemingly driven largely by CMV exposure. A later analysis found that TCR association rates varied across HLA loci, with DRB1 alleles showing the most associated TCRs and HLA-C alleles the fewest. Approximately 16 rarely observed V segments, including chromosome 9 orphons, were excluded from the earlier analysis of about 610 of the donors because counts were too low. In an earlier analysis of fewer than 700 of the donors, most TCR beta V segments appeared in productive rearrangements about 90% or about 30% of the time, broadly matching IMGT annotations.

Library preparation used the immunoSEQ multiplex PCR assay. A mixture of 60 forward primers for TCR Vbeta segments and 13 reverse primers for TCR Jbeta segments was used in the multiplex PCR. Amplification of the CDR3 region of rearranged TCR beta genes was performed with a multiplex PCR assay on genomic DNA. The amplified TCR beta libraries were sequenced on the Illumina HiSeq System as 87-base-pair reads. Per the original workflow: Across the 600 to 700 repertoires, a later analysis counted about 81 million unique TCR beta chains, approximately 10 million of which were shared by at least two donors. To remove PCR and sequencing errors, raw reads were error-corrected and collapsed into unique sequences using a nearest-neighbor algorithm that merged closely related sequences. V, D and J gene segments were assigned by aligning CDR3 sequences to IMGT reference sequences. For a sequence to be retained, at least a six-nucleotide match to both a V gene segment and a J gene segment was required. A rearrangement counted as productive if the CDR3 had no stop codons and remained in frame with V and J, and every other rearrangement counted as non-productive. CDR3 was defined by IMGT convention, running from the second conserved V-encoded cysteine to the conserved J-encoded phenylalanine. Sequences without an unambiguous match to a single V gene segment were excluded from the earlier analysis of about 630 of the donors. In an earlier analysis of several hundred of the donors, V segments were called functional above 56.7% productive rearrangements and were called segregating when the between-donor standard deviation exceeded 5%. A statistical classification framework was built to diagnose cytomegalovirus status from the catalog of TCR beta chain sequences. In a later analysis, TCR nucleotide sequences were compared against IMGT/GENE-DB human TR gene sequences so that V and J genes could be assigned. The TCRdist pipeline was used in a later analysis to assign CDR3 sequences and most-parsimonious VDJ recombination scenarios. In a later analysis, each TCR beta chain was defined by its CDR3 amino acid sequence together with its V-gene family, and reads lacking a unique V-gene family were excluded. To address suspected cross-contamination and a sequencing artifact, a later analysis removed 450 to 700 highly shared, low-generation-probability nucleotide sequences. In a later analysis, a clonal expansion index for each public chain was calculated from normalized within-repertoire ranks of inferred template counts. Generation probabilities in a later analysis came from a VDJ recombination model fitted to out-of-frame rearrangements, and those results were checked against IGoR. A later analysis scored TCR-TCR, TCR-HLA and TCR-CMV co-occurrence with hypergeometric tests, applying a repertoire-size bias correction to TCR pairs. A later analysis estimated false discovery rates by permuting HLA or CMV assignments 20 times. A later analysis grouped co-occurring TCRs with DBSCAN, adding TCRdist sequence similarity when clustering within HLA-allele-positive subsets. Co-occurrence clustering excluded repertoires with fewer than 30,000 or more than 120,000 public chains, plus five with anomalous nucleotide sharing. TCRdb carries this immuneACCESS record with in-frame sequences only. Its versions omit some clonotypes, under half of them owing to an unresolved V gene in the studies checked, with the rest unexplained. The V and J calls and clone size come from that table; D and trimming were worked out from the DNA. The table for this sample lists approximately 110,000 clones; 65% to 75% of them were counted only once. In total, the top ten clones hold about 4.4% of the sample.

The cohort was made up of 500 to 850 healthy bone marrow donors. Cohort members were all nominally healthy when sampled, although unrecorded immune exposures were likely present. The donor tested CMV seropositive and was one of the 289 seropositive cohort members. A peripheral blood sample was collected from each donor, and TCR beta sequencing was performed on peripheral blood mononuclear cells. The Qiagen DNeasy Blood Extraction Kit was used to extract genomic DNA from the blood cell samples. Between the V and J ends, shortened by 4 bases and 3 bases respectively, the junction contains 19 bases. From cysteine to phenylalanine, the CDR3 is 16 amino acids long. Only the CDR3 region is kept as DNA, spanning 48 bases read in frame from base 1. Sequences GTSNPN (CDR1) and SVGIG (CDR2) are obtained from the germline V gene (reference sequence). Details on this clone: Its antigen target is currently unknown. Base qualities are missing; no much larger clone stands one base away.

The specimen sequenced was PBMCs. Rearrangement joined TRBV30 to TRBJ1-5; TRBD1 is possibly the D segment (5 matching bases). This receptor was identified in a woman in her 50s in good health and CMV-seropositive. The DNA is as follows: TGTGCCTGGACCTCACCCGGAGGGACGGTCAATCAGCCCCAGCATTTT. This sequence encodes CAWTSPGGTVNQPQHF. Outside the CDR3, residues come from the reference TRBV30 and TRBJ1-5 proteins, so the full variable domain is: SQTIHQWPATLVQPVGSPLSLECTVEGTSNPNLYWYRQAAGRGLQLLFYSVGIGQISSEVPQNLSASRPQDRQFILSSKKLLLSDSGFYLCAWTSPGGTVNQPQHFGDGTRLSIL.